Presented here are 29 T cell receptor beta chains from one specimen sequenced in a study of beta chain features in type 1 diabetes. As every portion of the isolated RNA was reverse transcribed, the sequencing read expressed TCRB transcripts. This table comes from immunoSEQ multiplex PCR, and its TCRdb copy is limited to in-frame clones, with some not included. The table lists roughly 310,000 clones, approximately 11% of them singletons. Sequenced input: naive CD4+ T cells from blood. Receptors originate from a woman aged 25 to 45 in good health.

The rearrangement joins TRBV13 to TRBJ2-3, with D unclear. V was pared by 1 base and J by 3 bases, with 14 bases between. Germline V gene data show CDR1 as PRHDT and CDR2 as FYEKMQ (reference sequence). The CDR3 has 16 residues. CDR3 nucleotide sequence: TGTGCCAGCAGCTTAGCCGGCGGAGTCGGGACAGATACGCAGTATTTT. This sequence encodes CASSLAGGVGTDTQYF.

In its sample, this clone was seen a few times. V usage is TRBV2 and J usage is TRBJ1-1, with 7 bases matching TRBD1. The CDR3 is 14 residues long. From germline, CDR1 is SNHLY and CDR2 FYNNEI. V lost 4 bases and J lost 0; bases outside the gene matches: 2. The CDR3 nucleotides are TGTGCCAGCAGTGTCGGGACAGTGAACACTGAAGCTTTCTTT. Amino acids: CASSVGTVNTEAFF.

This clone was seen only a few times. The rearrangement links TRBV7-9 to TRBJ1-2; D is unresolved. Germline V CDR1 and CDR2: SEHNR, FQNEAQ (reference sequence). V shed 1 base and J shed 8 bases, with 14 bases lying between them. This CDR3 is 14 amino acids long. CDR3 sequence (DNA): TGTGCCAGCAGCTTAGGGCAGGCCCCCCGAGGCTACACCTTC. Encoded protein: CASSLGQAPRGYTF.

This chain joins TRBV5-1 and TRBJ2-5; 8 nucleotides align to TRBD1. The CDR3 has 15 residues. The V and J ends lost 1 base and 3 bases, in that order; junction bases with no gene match: 5. Germline lookup yields CDR1 SGHRS and CDR2 YFSETQ. CDR3 region: CASSLTAGQEETQYF. DNA of the CDR3: TGCGCCAGCAGCTTGACGGCGGGACAGGAAGAGACCCAGTACTTC. Supplemented by reference TRBV5-1 and TRBJ2-5, the full variable domain reads KAGVTQTPRYLIKTRGQQVTLSCSPISGHRSVSWYQQTPGQGLQFLFEYFSETQRNKGNFPGRFSGRQFSNSRSEMNVSTLELGDSALYLCASSLTAGQEETQYFGPGTRLLVL.

This clone appeared a few times. This chain connects TRBV5-4 to TRBJ2-5; 7 bases are shared with TRBD2. With V trimmed by 4 bases and J by 4 bases, 10 bases remained unmatched. Germline V gene data show CDR1 as SGHNT and CDR2 as YYREEE (reference sequence). This CDR3 is 15 amino acids long. DNA of the CDR3: TGTGCCAGCAGCCACGGACTAGAGGGGAGAGAGACCCAGTACTTC. This gives the protein CASSHGLEGRETQYF.

V and J are TRBV16 and TRBJ2-3, with a tentative D call TRBD2 (5 bases). The V gene's germline CDR1 is KGHSY and CDR2 FQNENV. This CDR3 is 16 amino acids long. V was trimmed by 0 bases and J by 7 bases, leaving 17 bases between them. CDR3 amino acids: CASSQSATTIRHTQYF. Written as DNA, the CDR3 is TGTGCCAGCAGCCAATCGGCGACTACGATTAGGCATACGCAGTATTTT.

This clone was detected a few times. In DNA form, the CDR3 reads TGTGCCTGGAGTGTACAGACACAAGAGACCCAGTACTTC. Its protein product is CAWSVQTQETQYF. This chain joins TRBV30 and TRBJ2-5; D call uncertain. The V end lost 0 bases, the J end lost 2 bases, and 7 bases lay between the germline ends. Germline-derived CDR1 and CDR2 are GTSNPN and SVGIG (reference sequence). There are 13 residues in the CDR3.

The chain has TRBV7-2 and TRBJ2-7; 10 bases map to TRBD1. V lost 5 bases, J lost 5 bases, and 6 bases stayed unmatched. Germline CDR1 reads SGHTA; CDR2 reads FQGNSA. The CDR3 loop spans 14 amino acids. DNA for the CDR3: TGTGCCAGCAGCCCGAGGACAGGGGGGCACGAGCAGTACTTC. It specifies CASSPRTGGHEQYF.

The gene calls are TRBV2 and TRBJ1-1, with D uncertain. Germline V gene data show CDR1 as SNHLY and CDR2 as FYNNEI. V dropped 11 bases and J dropped 3 bases, with 16 bases sitting between them. The CDR3 consists of 13 residues. The CDR3 is CACLKEGDTEAFF. In DNA, the CDR3 is TGTGCCTGCCTGAAGGAGGGTGACACTGAAGCTTTCTTT. Looking up the rest from reference TRBV2 and TRBJ1-1 gives the full variable domain: EPEVTQTPSHQVTQMGQEVILRCVPISNHLYFYWYRQILGQKVEFLVSFYNNEISEKSEIFDDQFSVERPDGSNFTLKIRSTKLEDSAMYFCACLKEGDTEAFFGQGTRLTVV.

V gene TRBV2 combines with J gene TRBJ2-1, with TRBD2 identical over 10 bases. Germline trimming cut 6 bases from V and 8 bases from J; bases unmatched to any gene: 10. The CDR3 has 15 amino acids. From germline, CDR1 is SNHLY and CDR2 FYNNEI. CDR3 DNA: TGTGCCAGCAGCGTGACTAGCGGGTCCCCCCATGAGCAGTTCTTC. Its protein product is CASSVTSGSPHEQFF.

The V gene is TRBV5-1, the J gene TRBJ1-2; tentatively, D is TRBD1 (5 bases). This CDR3 region has 13 residues. The germline gives CDR1 SGHRS, CDR2 YFSETQ. V was shortened by 0 bases and J by 5 bases, with 8 bases between the two germline ends. CDR3 bases: TGCGCCAGCAGCTTGGAAAGGACATATGGCTACACCTTC. Its protein product is CASSLERTYGYTF.

This chain connects TRBV15 to TRBJ1-4, with D perhaps matching TRBD1 (6 bases). The germline CDR1 and CDR2 sequences are LNHNV and YYDKDF (reference sequence). V was clipped by 3 bases and J by 8 bases, with 19 bases between them. The CDR3 contains 16 residues. The CDR3 DNA sequence: TGTGCCACCAGCAGCCTCACGAGACAGGTGGACGAAAAACTGTTTTTT. This codes for CATSSLTRQVDEKLFF.

The genes are TRBV2 and TRBJ1-5, with 9 bases matching TRBD1. There are 16 residues in the CDR3. J lost 6 bases, V lost 6 bases, and 12 bases had no gene match. Germline CDR1 and CDR2: SNHLY and FYNNEI. CDR3: CASSTMGQGGGQPQHF. CDR3 bases: TGTGCCAGCAGCACAATGGGACAGGGAGGAGGTCAGCCCCAGCATTTT.

This clone appeared a few times. V usage is TRBV4-1 and J usage is TRBJ2-3; no definite D call. Germline V CDR1 and CDR2: MGHRA, YSYEKL. V was clipped by 1 base and J by 1 base, with 9 bases between them. There are 15 residues in the CDR3. This chain's CDR3 is CASSQALRGTDTQYF. The CDR3, as DNA: TGCGCCAGCAGCCAAGCTCTGAGAGGCACAGATACGCAGTATTTT.

This clone showed up just a few times. This chain joins TRBV30 and TRBJ1-2; 9 bases are a match to TRBD1. Germline-derived CDR1 and CDR2 are GTSNPN and SVGIG (reference sequence). The CDR3 covers 13 residues. V shed 8 bases, J shed 6 bases, and the junction held 10 bases outside the gene matches. The CDR3 DNA reads TGTGCCCACCAAGGACAGGGGAGAAATGGCTACACCTTC. Amino acid sequence: CAHQGQGRNGYTF.

The V call is TRBV5-5, the J call TRBJ2-1; no firm D call. Per the germline V gene, CDR1 is SGHKS and CDR2 is YYEKEE (reference sequence). V lost 9 bases to trimming and J lost 6 bases, with 13 bases between them. The CDR3 covers 12 residues. CDR3 residues: CAIAWSFNEQFF. The CDR3 DNA follows: TGTGCCATCGCCTGGAGCTTCAATGAGCAGTTCTTC.

As to this clone: Within the sample, other DNA sequences also encode this same CDR3. The chain combines TRBV5-1 with TRBJ2-3; no firm D call. The germline V and J ends were trimmed by 0 bases and 2 bases, with 7 bases remaining between them. The CDR3 totals 14 residues. Germline lookup yields CDR1 SGHRS and CDR2 YFSETQ. This CDR3 reads CASSLAGSTDTQYF. For the CDR3, the DNA is TGCGCCAGCAGCTTGGCCGGGTCCACAGATACGCAGTATTTT.

The chain couples TRBV6-5 to TRBJ2-6; D not certain. Germline CDR1 is MNHEY and CDR2 is SVGAGI. This CDR3 spans 14 amino acids. V lost 5 bases and J 6 bases, leaving 11 bases between the germline ends. The CDR3 here is CASSPRVAANVLTF. The CDR3, as DNA: TGTGCCAGCAGTCCCAGAGTAGCGGCCAACGTCCTGACTTTC.

V gene TRBV9 combines with J gene TRBJ2-5; 14 nucleotides line up with TRBD2. Germline CDR1 reads SGDLS; CDR2 reads YYNGEE. Trimming took 4 bases from V and 3 from J; bases not matched to a gene: 5. The CDR3 consists of 16 residues. CDR3 DNA sequence: TGTGCCAGCAGCCCAGGGGGACTAGCGGGAGAAGAGACCCAGTACTTC. This encodes CASSPGGLAGEETQYF.

This clone has only a few counts. This chain connects TRBV7-9 to TRBJ2-7; D call uncertain. From germline, CDR1 is SEHNR and CDR2 FQNEAQ (reference sequence). Trimming cost V 5 bases and J 4 bases, with 6 bases left between them. This CDR3 comprises 11 residues. The CDR3 DNA follows: TGTGCCAGCAGCGCGCAATACGAGCAGTACTTC. Translation: CASSAQYEQYF.

This clone was seen more than once but under ten times. The gene calls are TRBV11-2 and TRBJ2-1, with D possibly being TRBD2 (6 bases). There are 14 residues in the CDR3. Germline CDR1 is SGHAT and CDR2 is FQNNGV. Trimming cost V 7 bases and J 6 bases, with 16 bases left between them. The CDR3 sequence: CASNQGGSSNEQFF. The CDR3 nucleotides read TGTGCCAGCAATCAAGGAGGGAGTAGCAATGAGCAGTTCTTC.

In its sample, this clone was seen a few times. The gene calls are TRBV2 and TRBJ2-1; TRBD2 might be the D (5 bases). The CDR3 totals 15 residues. V was pared by 3 bases and J by 9 bases, with 18 bases between. Germline CDR1 SNHLY, CDR2 FYNNEI. The CDR3 is CASSEGLASSSEQFF. The CDR3, as DNA: TGTGCCAGCAGTGAGGGATTAGCGTCGTCGTCTGAGCAGTTCTTC.

This chain uses TRBV16 with TRBJ2-7; 8 nucleotides align to TRBD1. Germline V gene data show CDR1 as KGHSY and CDR2 as FQNENV. With V trimmed by 4 bases and J by 6 bases, 8 bases remained unmatched. The CDR3 has 14 residues. The CDR3 loop reads CASSPLTGVSEQYF. Written as DNA, the CDR3 is TGTGCCAGCAGCCCCTTGACAGGGGTAAGCGAGCAGTACTTC.

This clone was observed at least ten times. The chain uses TRBV29-1 and TRBJ2-3; D not resolved. This CDR3 is 11 amino acids long. Trimming left V 1 base short and J 7 bases short, with 6 bases between. CDR1 and CDR2 (germline): SQVTM, ANQGSEA. CDR3 in amino acids: CSVEGLNTQYF. The CDR3 nucleotides are TGCAGCGTTGAAGGGCTTAATACGCAGTATTTT.

The chain links TRBV2 to TRBJ1-5; 7 bases match TRBD1. Per the germline V gene, CDR1 is SNHLY and CDR2 is FYNNEI. The CDR3 runs 14 residues. Trimming took 5 bases from V and 8 from J; bases not matched to a gene: 9. DNA for the CDR3: TGTGCCAGCAGTCAGCAGGGGGAGAGGGAGCCCCAGCATTTT. Amino acid sequence: CASSQQGEREPQHF.

The chain uses TRBV5-1 and TRBJ2-5, with D hard to call. CDR1 is SGHRS, CDR2 YFSETQ, per germline. V dropped 0 bases and J dropped 1 base, with 4 bases sitting between them. The CDR3 totals 13 residues. The CDR3 DNA sequence: TGCGCCAGCAGCTTGGGCGGCCAAGAGACCCAGTACTTC. Translation gives CASSLGGQETQYF. The variable domain in full, with the rest retrieved from reference TRBV5-1 and TRBJ2-5, is KAGVTQTPRYLIKTRGQQVTLSCSPISGHRSVSWYQQTPGQGLQFLFEYFSETQRNKGNFPGRFSGRQFSNSRSEMNVSTLELGDSALYLCASSLGGQETQYFGPGTRLLVL.

This chain joins TRBV29-1 and TRBJ1-3, with 8 bases lining up with TRBD1. The trim removed 7 bases at V and 1 base at J, leaving 6 bases unmatched. The germline V gene encodes CDR1 SQVTM and CDR2 ANQGSEA. CDR3 length: 14 residues. This CDR3 reads CSAMTGVSGNTIYF. CDR3 sequence (DNA): TGCAGCGCCATGACAGGGGTTTCTGGAAACACCATATATTTT.

The V call is TRBV10-3, the J call TRBJ2-1, with 9 bases matching TRBD2. CDR3 size: 15 residues. Germline V CDR1 and CDR2: ENHRY, SYGVKD. V was pared by 2 bases and J by 3 bases, with 2 bases of the junction left unmatched. In DNA form, the CDR3 reads TGTGCCATCAGTGAGGAACTAGCGGGCTACAATGAGCAGTTCTTC. It is translated as CAISEELAGYNEQFF.

This chain connects TRBV7-3 to TRBJ2-5; TRBD2 aligns across 9 bases. Germline loops: CDR1 SGHTA, CDR2 FQGTGA. V trimming: 5 bases; J trimming: 4 bases; junction bases outside the gene matches: 2. This CDR3 contains 13 residues. The CDR3 DNA sequence: TGTGCCAGCAGCCCGGGACTAGCAGAGACCCAGTACTTC. It specifies CASSPGLAETQYF.